The 10 T cell receptor beta chains below all came from one sample that was sequenced in a study of monozygotic twins with inflammatory bowel disease. TCRdb processed the 5' RACE reads again and assigns one entry to each CDR3 protein, with no DNA. In total, the table holds approximately 420,000 distinct CDR3 sequences. Sample: blood. Source of these receptors: a human donor with ulcerative colitis or Crohn's disease, or a healthy co-twin of an affected twin (not recorded which).

This sequence joins TRBV10-3 and TRBJ2-1; TCRdb proposes TRBD1, but this gene call is untestable without DNA. Germline V gene sequence: CDR1 ENHRY, CDR2 SYGVKD. The CDR3 has 17 amino acids. The CDR3 here is CAISLREPGQGADEQFF.

The rearrangement links TRBV3-1 to TRBJ1-1; the D gene TCRdb calls, TRBD1, cannot be checked with no DNA. The CDR3 sequence is 17 residues long. The V gene's germline CDR1 is LGHDT and CDR2 YNNKEL (reference sequence). The CDR3 protein is CASSQTLLQGLNTEAFF.

The CDR3 protein is CASSLQGQKYYEQYF. The rearrangement uses TRBV28 and TRBJ2-7; absent DNA, TCRdb's TRBD1 call cannot be checked. The CDR3 is 15 amino acids. The germline V gene has CDR1 MDHEN and CDR2 SYDVKM. The full variable domain, rest sourced from reference TRBV28 and TRBJ2-7, is DVKVTQSSRYLVKRTGEKVFLECVQDMDHENMFWYRQDPGLGLRLIYFSYDVKMKEKGDIPEGYSVSREKKERFSLILESASTNQTSMYLCASSLQGQKYYEQYFGPGTRLTVT.

V usage is TRBV27 and J usage is TRBJ1-6; the TRBD1 assignment by TCRdb is unverifiable without DNA. The length of the CDR3 is 15 residues. Per germline, CDR1 MNHEY and CDR2 SMNVEV (reference sequence). CDR3 sequence: CASSYDRGRNSPLHF.

The V and J genes are TRBV5-4 and TRBJ2-1; TCRdb names TRBD1, which stays unverified in the absence of DNA. The CDR3 extends over 15 amino acids. The germline CDR1 and CDR2 sequences are SGHNT and YYREEE (reference sequence). The CDR3 region is CASSLDQGGYNEQFF.

The chain combines TRBV7-6 with TRBJ2-1. CDR1 and CDR2 (germline): SGHVS, FNYEAQ. This CDR3 is 12 amino acids long. The CDR3 sequence is CASSLYRAEQFF.

The chain couples TRBV20-1 to TRBJ1-4. CDR1 and CDR2 from the germline V gene are DFQATT and SNEGSKA (reference sequence). The CDR3 length is 13 residues. CDR3 loop: CSATRNRREKLFF.

V gene TRBV21-1 combines with J gene TRBJ2-1; the TRBD2 assignment by TCRdb is unverifiable without DNA. TRBV21-1 is a listed pseudogene. This CDR3 is built from 17 residues. CDR3 loop: CASSEGLAGAGDNEQFF.

The rearrangement links TRBV19 to TRBJ2-1. This CDR3 has 16 residues. The germline CDR1 and CDR2 sequences are LNHDA and SQIVND (reference sequence). The CDR3 loop reads CASTRGLSITDNEQFF.

The rearrangement joins TRBV24-1 to TRBJ2-1; TCRdb proposes TRBD2, but this gene call is untestable without DNA. This CDR3 contains 17 residues. CDR1 is KGHDR, CDR2 SFDVKD, per germline. This CDR3 is CATSDPGAGGAYNEQFF.